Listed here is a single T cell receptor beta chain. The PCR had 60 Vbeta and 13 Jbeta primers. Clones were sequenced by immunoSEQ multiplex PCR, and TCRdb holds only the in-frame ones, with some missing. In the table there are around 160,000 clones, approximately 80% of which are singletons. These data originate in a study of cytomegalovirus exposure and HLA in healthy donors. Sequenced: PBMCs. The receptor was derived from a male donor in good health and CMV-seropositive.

CDR3 sequence reads: CASSLDRGGEQYF. The CDR3 bases are TGTGCCAGCAGCCTTGACAGGGGGGGCGAGCAGTACTTC. The rearrangement links TRBV7-2 to TRBJ2-7; 9 bases are shared with TRBD1. In germline, CDR1 is SGHTA, CDR2 FQGNSA. The junction had 5 bases not matched to a gene; V was cut back by 5 bases and J by 6 bases. The length of the CDR3 is 13 residues.